Following are 30 T cell receptor beta chains from one sample sequenced in a study of shared clonotypes between healthy human individuals. Measured with immunoSEQ multiplex PCR; TCRdb has only the in-frame clones, and not every one. The profile shows around 500,000 clones, around 80% of them singletons. Sequencing was performed on PBMCs. The receptors derive from a woman aged 40-49 years in good health. Some clones in this sample may be carry-over from other donors' samples.

The chain joins TRBV18 to TRBJ1-6; 9 nucleotides line up with TRBD1. V shed 7 bases, J shed 7 bases, and the junction held 5 bases outside the gene matches. This CDR3 has 14 residues. CDR1 and CDR2 from the germline V gene are KGHSH and LQKENI. CDR3 in amino acids: CASFSGTGNSPLHF. The CDR3 bases are TGTGCCAGCTTCTCCGGGACAGGGAATTCACCCCTCCACTTT.

The chain has TRBV7-3 and TRBJ1-1; a possible D gene is TRBD1 (6 bases). This CDR3 region has 13 residues. V was clipped by 1 base and J by 8 bases, with 11 bases between them. Germline CDR1 and CDR2: SGHTA and FQGTGA. The DNA of the CDR3 is TGTGCCAGCAGCTTAAACAGGGACCGGGAAGCTTTCTTT. Protein: CASSLNRDREAFF.

This clone was seen a few times. The chain uses TRBV5-1 and TRBJ1-2; D perhaps matches TRBD1 (6 bases). The V end was cut by 3 bases, the J end by 7 bases, with 19 bases between. The CDR3 covers 15 residues. Per germline, CDR1 SGHRS and CDR2 YFSETQ. CDR3 protein: CASSWDGGSGGGYTF. The CDR3 nucleotides read TGCGCCAGCAGCTGGGACGGGGGCTCTGGTGGTGGCTACACCTTC.

The chain employs TRBV5-8 and TRBJ1-2; TRBD1 is a possible D gene (5 bases). CDR3 size: 12 residues. V was shortened by 3 bases and J by 3 bases, with 6 bases between the two germline ends. Germline values: CDR1 SGHTS, CDR2 YDEGEE. The CDR3 bases are TGTGCCAGCAGCTGGGACGACTATGGCTACACCTTC. Residues: CASSWDDYGYTF.

This clone was seen more than once but under ten times. The rearrangement uses TRBV5-1 and TRBJ2-7; D may be TRBD1 or TRBD2 (5 bases each). Germline CDR1 is SGHRS and CDR2 is YFSETQ. Trimming shortened V by 0 bases and J by 7 bases, and 14 bases separated the two germline ends. There are 14 residues in the CDR3. CDR3 in amino acids: CASSLDEGLGEQYF. In nucleotides, the CDR3 is TGCGCCAGCAGCTTGGACGAGGGGCTGGGGGAGCAGTACTTC.

The chain is built from TRBV4-3 and TRBJ2-5; 8 bases align to TRBD2. The junction had 6 bases not matched to a gene; V was cut back by 0 bases and J by 6 bases. There are 15 residues in the CDR3. The germline V gene has CDR1 LGHNA and CDR2 YSLEER. The CDR3 bases are TGCGCCAGCAGCCAAGATCGGGGGGGCGATAAGACCCAGTACTTC. Amino acids: CASSQDRGGDKTQYF.

This chain joins TRBV28 and TRBJ2-7, with D unresolved. V lost 3 bases, J lost 0 bases, and 6 bases lay in between. CDR3 length: 13 residues. Germline V gives CDR1 MDHEN, CDR2 SYDVKM. The CDR3 is CASSFLNSYEQYF. Here the CDR3 DNA reads TGTGCCAGCAGTTTTCTTAACTCCTACGAGCAGTACTTC.

The CDR3 DNA follows: TGTGCCAGCAGTGAATGGGGGAATCAGCCCCAGCATTTT. Its protein is CASSEWGNQPQHF. The V gene is TRBV2, the J gene TRBJ1-5; D may be TRBD1 (5 bases). This CDR3 is 13 amino acids long. V was shortened by 2 bases and J by 4 bases, with 6 bases between the two germline ends. Germline V gene data show CDR1 as SNHLY and CDR2 as FYNNEI.

V usage is TRBV19 and J usage is TRBJ1-1; D not resolved. Germline loops: CDR1 LNHDA, CDR2 SQIVND (reference sequence). V dropped 1 base and J dropped 5 bases, with 8 bases sitting between them. The CDR3 is 13 amino acids. The chain's CDR3 is CASSIGLSTEAFF. The CDR3, as DNA: TGTGCCAGTAGTATAGGACTCTCTACTGAAGCTTTCTTT.

The V call is TRBV6-5, the J call TRBJ2-2; maybe TRBD1 (6 bases). There are 13 residues in the CDR3. In germline, CDR1 is MNHEY, CDR2 SVGAGI. V lost 6 bases to trimming and J lost 6 bases, with 11 bases between them. This CDR3 is CASSPQGSGELFF. CDR3 bases: TGTGCCAGCAGCCCCCAGGGGTCCGGGGAGCTGTTTTTT.

The chain recombines TRBV19 with TRBJ1-1; D not resolved. The CDR3 spans 13 residues. The V end was cut by 3 bases, the J end by 3 bases, with 8 bases between. Germline V gene sequence: CDR1 LNHDA, CDR2 SQIVND (reference sequence). The CDR3 nucleotides are TGTGCCAGTAGTATTTACGGGGACACTGAAGCTTTCTTT. Its protein product is CASSIYGDTEAFF.

This chain uses TRBV6-5 with TRBJ2-2; possibly TRBD2 for D (5 bases). The V end was cut by 6 bases, the J end by 8 bases, with 7 bases between. The germline CDR1 and CDR2 sequences are MNHEY and SVGAGI. This CDR3 spans 11 amino acids. The CDR3 bases are TGTGCCAGCAGCGGGGTGGGGGAGCTGTTTTTT. Encoded protein: CASSGVGELFF.

The chain combines TRBV30 with TRBJ1-5; D ambiguous. Germline V gene sequence: CDR1 GTSNPN, CDR2 SVGIG (reference sequence). V dropped 0 bases and J dropped 7 bases, with 10 bases sitting between them. This CDR3 has 13 amino acids. In DNA form, the CDR3 reads TGTGCCTGGAGTGTTGGACTGGAGCAGCCCCAGCATTTT. Encoded protein: CAWSVGLEQPQHF.

CDR3 nucleotide sequence: TGTGCCAGCGGGTATCAGGGGGCCGGGGAGCTGTTTTTT. This gives the protein CASGYQGAGELFF. The rearrangement joins TRBV7-3 to TRBJ2-2, with 7 bases identical to TRBD1. V was pared by 8 bases and J by 6 bases, with 6 bases of the junction left unmatched. CDR1 and CDR2 from the germline V gene are SGHTA and FQGTGA. This CDR3 region has 13 residues.

The rearrangement links TRBV5-1 to TRBJ2-1; 12 nucleotides line up with TRBD1. Germline loops: CDR1 SGHRS, CDR2 YFSETQ. This CDR3 has 14 residues. Trimming cost V 9 bases and J 8 bases; bases outside gene matches: 9. This CDR3 is CATSAGTGGDEQFF. DNA for the CDR3: TGCGCCACCTCGGCGGGGACAGGGGGCGATGAGCAGTTCTTC.

This chain connects TRBV15 to TRBJ2-7; D possibly corresponds to TRBD2 (7 bases). Germline CDR1 reads LNHNV; CDR2 reads YYDKDF (reference sequence). CDR3 size: 14 residues. V was cut by 5 bases and J by 5 bases, with 16 bases left in between. CDR3 region: CATSEGEGENEQYF. CDR3 coding DNA: TGTGCCACCAGCGAGGGGGAGGGGGAAAACGAGCAGTACTTC.

V gene TRBV5-4 combines with J gene TRBJ1-3, with 7 bases lining up with TRBD1. The CDR3 runs 15 residues. Germline trimming cut 2 bases from V and 8 bases from J; bases unmatched to any gene: 10. Germline V gene sequence: CDR1 SGHNT, CDR2 YYREEE (reference sequence). CDR3 residues: CASSFYRGRLDTIYF. The CDR3 region has the DNA TGTGCCAGCAGCTTTTACAGGGGAAGGTTAGACACCATATATTTT.

The gene calls are TRBV28 and TRBJ2-1; TRBD2 matches 9 bases. V gave up 6 bases and J gave up 7 bases; unmatched junction bases: 13. Germline CDR1 and CDR2: MDHEN and SYDVKM. This CDR3 region has 16 residues. This CDR3 reads CASSSLSGSNPNEQFF. The CDR3 nucleotides are TGTGCCAGCAGCTCTCTTAGCGGGAGCAACCCGAATGAGCAGTTCTTC. Drawing the rest from reference TRBV28 and TRBJ2-1, the complete variable domain is DVKVTQSSRYLVKRTGEKVFLECVQDMDHENMFWYRQDPGLGLRLIYFSYDVKMKEKGDIPEGYSVSREKKERFSLILESASTNQTSMYLCASSSLSGSNPNEQFFGPGTRLTVL.

This clone has a handful of counts. The V call is TRBV19, the J call TRBJ1-5, with D hard to call. CDR1 and CDR2 from the germline V gene are LNHDA and SQIVND (reference sequence). V was cut by 7 bases and J by 0 bases, with 10 bases left in between. The CDR3 runs 14 residues. This CDR3 reads CASTHGDSNQPQHF. The CDR3 DNA is TGTGCCAGTACTCATGGGGATAGCAATCAGCCCCAGCATTTT.

With respect to this clone: Since a much larger clone is just one base distant, this may be a read error. The sample has other DNA sequences that encode this CDR3 too. The chain links TRBV5-4 to TRBJ2-7; 15 nucleotides align to TRBD2. Unmatched junction bases numbered 3, after V lost 0 bases and J lost 2 bases. The CDR3 loop spans 17 amino acids. The germline gives CDR1 SGHNT, CDR2 YYREEE (reference sequence). The CDR3 region is CASSLGGLAGGTYEQYF. CDR3 sequence (DNA): TGTGCCAGCAGCTTGGGCGGACTAGCGGGAGGGACCTACGAGCAGTACTTC.

This sequence joins TRBV5-5 and TRBJ2-3, with D possibly being TRBD1 (5 bases). The V and J ends lost 0 bases and 2 bases respectively, with 7 bases between them. Germline CDR1 SGHKS, CDR2 YYEKEE (reference sequence). This CDR3 contains 14 residues. CDR3 bases: TGTGCCAGCAGCTTGGACAGGTTCACAGATACGCAGTATTTT. It specifies CASSLDRFTDTQYF.

This chain links TRBV18 with TRBJ2-1; TRBD2 matches at 9 bases. The germline gives CDR1 KGHSH, CDR2 LQKENI. Trimming took 5 bases from V and 0 from J; bases not matched to a gene: 11. The CDR3 is 18 residues long. CDR3 loop: CASSAFQLREGSYNEQFF. The CDR3, as DNA: TGTGCCAGCTCAGCCTTCCAGTTGCGGGAGGGCTCCTACAATGAGCAGTTCTTC.

The CDR3 DNA sequence: TGTGCCAGCAAGTCGTCAGGGTATGCGGGGCAGCCCCAGCATTTT. It is translated as CASKSSGYAGQPQHF. This chain joins TRBV27 and TRBJ1-5, with D possibly TRBD1 on 5 matching bases. Germline-derived CDR1 and CDR2 are MNHEY and SMNVEV (reference sequence). This CDR3 region has 15 residues. V lost 7 bases to trimming and J lost 7 bases, with 20 bases between them.

This sequence joins TRBV9 and TRBJ2-7, with a possible D match to TRBD2 (6 bases). Trimming took 0 bases from V and 4 from J, leaving 17 bases between them. Germline CDR1 SGDLS, CDR2 YYNGEE. The CDR3 spans 16 residues. The CDR3 reads CASSVEPSALLYEQYF. The CDR3, as DNA: TGTGCCAGCAGCGTAGAGCCTAGCGCCCTATTGTACGAGCAGTACTTC.

Points on this clone: This sample also contains other DNA sequences that code for the same CDR3. The V gene is TRBV5-1, the J gene TRBJ2-5; TRBD2 matches at 14 bases. V lost 5 bases and J lost 3; bases outside the gene matches: 6. The CDR3 extends over 16 amino acids. Germline assignment: CDR1 SGHRS and CDR2 YFSETQ. The CDR3 DNA follows: TGCGCCAGCAGAAGGGGACTAGCGGGAGACGAAGAGACCCAGTACTTC. Protein sequence: CASRRGLAGDEETQYF.

The chain links TRBV29-1 to TRBJ2-5; D remains ambiguous. The last part of the DNA fits TRBJ2-7 better; the J call may be wrong. Per germline, CDR1 SQVTM and CDR2 ANQGSEA. The CDR3 is made up of 12 amino acids. CDR3 bases: TGCAGCGTCGCTCATGGCCCCTACGAGCAGTACTTC. Translating it yields CSVAHGPYEQYF.

This clone was seen a few times. The V and J genes are TRBV5-1 and TRBJ1-2; 11 bases agree with TRBD1. From germline, CDR1 is SGHRS and CDR2 YFSETQ. This CDR3 spans 14 amino acids. V lost 5 bases and J lost 4; bases outside the gene matches: 4. CDR3 amino acids: CASRADRGLYGYTF. CDR3 nucleotides: TGCGCCAGCAGAGCGGACAGGGGGCTCTATGGCTACACCTTC.

This clone was detected once. Given a far larger clone just one base away, this is likely a sequencing read error. The rearrangement links TRBV9 to TRBJ2-7; a weak D match, TRBD2 (6 bases). The CDR3 covers 14 residues. CDR1 and CDR2 (germline): SGDLS, YYNGEE. The CDR3 reads CASSAASASYEQNF. The CDR3 DNA reads as TGTGCCAGCAGCGCCGCTAGCGCCTCCTACGAGCAGAACTTC.

The V gene is TRBV9, the J gene TRBJ1-4, with D maybe TRBD1 (5 bases). The CDR3 covers 14 residues. Germline-derived CDR1 and CDR2 are SGDLS and YYNGEE. With 4 bases removed from V and 6 bases from J, the gap between germline ends came to 13 bases. CDR3 sequence (DNA): TGTGCCAGCAGCCACGGGCAGGGTGATGAAAAACTGTTTTTT. It translates to CASSHGQGDEKLFF.

Notes on this clone: This may stem from a read error, because a much larger clone lies one nucleotide away. This CDR3 fails to terminate in the conserved phenylalanine or tryptophan, so it likely reflects a read error. The rearrangement joins TRBV5-6 to TRBJ1-1; a weak D match, TRBD1 (5 bases). The CDR3 spans 14 residues. V was trimmed by 6 bases and J by 11 bases, leaving 23 bases between them. Germline-derived CDR1 and CDR2 are SGHDT and YYEEEE. CDR3 in DNA: TGTGCCAGCACGAGGCGGACGCCCACAGGAGCGGCTTTCATT. It translates to CASTRRTPTGAAFI.